This is a list of T cell receptor beta chains from one sample in a study of cytomegalovirus exposure and HLA in healthy donors. Sequencing used immunoSEQ multiplex PCR; TCRdb keeps in-frame clones, though not all of them. The sample contains about 190,000 clones, approximately 75% of which appear only once. The source material was PBMCs. The receptors originated from a man aged 25 to 40 in good health and CMV-seropositive. Both conserved end residues are part of each CDR3. Each record gives: CDR3 DNA, CDR3 protein, clone size, D gene, V gene, J gene, CDR3 length. D genes are given only for firm matches. A clone size is listed for some rows: how often the clone was seen (once, few, many), or a class if it is expanded.

TGTGCTAGTGGTTTGGGGCGGGCCCAGCATTTT	CASGLGRAQHF	NA	NA	TRBV12-5	TRBJ1-5	11
TGCGCCAGCAGTGGTACTAGGACAGGCGGCTACTATGGCTACACCTTC	CASSGTRTGGYYGYTF	NA	TRBD1	TRBV10-2	TRBJ1-2	16
TGTGCCAGCAGTACAGGACAGCTCCGCGAGCAGTACTTC	CASSTGQLREQYF	NA	NA	TRBV6-5	TRBJ2-7	13
TGTGCCAGTAGTATTGGCCCAGGGGAGCTGTTTTTT	CASSIGPGELFF	NA	NA	TRBV19	TRBJ2-2	12
TGTGCCTGGAGTACGACCAGGTTTAATGAAAAACTGTTTTTT	CAWSTTRFNEKLFF	NA	NA	TRBV30	TRBJ1-4	14
TGTGCCAGCACTTCCCCGGGCCAGGGAGGGAACACCATATATTTT	CASTSPGQGGNTIYF	once	NA	TRBV28	TRBJ1-3	15
TGTGCCAGCAGTTTCCTCGGACTAGCGGTGATCTCCTACAATGAGCAGTTCTTC	CASSFLGLAVISYNEQFF	once	TRBD2	TRBV27	TRBJ2-1	18
TGTGCCAGCAGCGTTACAGGGGCCGAGCAGTACTTC	CASSVTGAEQYF	NA	TRBD1	TRBV7-8	TRBJ2-7	12
TGTGCCAGTAGTACCCGAAGATTCCCAGGGGGATCTTACGAGCAGTACTTC	CASSTRRFPGGSYEQYF	NA	TRBD1	TRBV19	TRBJ2-7	17
TGTGCTAGCAGCTCGACAGGACGCCGCCAAGAGACCCAGTACTTC	CASSSTGRRQETQYF	NA	NA	TRBV7-7	TRBJ2-5	15
TGTGCCAGTAGTTCCCCGGGACAGAGCTACTATGGCTACACCTTC	CASSSPGQSYYGYTF	NA	TRBD1	TRBV19	TRBJ1-2	15
TGTGCCAGCAGCAAAGTGGACAGGGGTAATGGGATAGGCACTGAAGCTTTCTTT	CASSKVDRGNGIGTEAFF	NA	NA	TRBV21-1	TRBJ1-1	18
TGTGCCAGCAGCTCCGGGACTAGCGGGCTCCGGGGTGAGCAGTTCTTC	CASSSGTSGLRGEQFF	NA	TRBD2	TRBV5-4	TRBJ2-1	16
TGTGCCAGCAGTGAAGGTTCGGTTGGTACGCAGTATTTT	CASSEGSVGTQYF	NA	NA	TRBV6-1	TRBJ2-3	13
TGTGCCAGCAGTATAATTCCCGGGGAGCAGTACTTC	CASSIIPGEQYF	NA	NA	TRBV28	TRBJ2-7	12
TGCGCCAGCAGCCATCCTGGGGAGGGGCACAATGAGCAGTTCTTC	CASSHPGEGHNEQFF	few	TRBD2	TRBV5-1	TRBJ2-1	15
TGTGCCAGCAGTTACGCGGGAGGCACTGAAGCTTTCTTT	CASSYAGGTEAFF	NA	NA	TRBV6-5	TRBJ1-1	13
TGCGCCAGCAGCCAAGATCTCGGGCGGGCAAGCCAGAATACGCAGTATTTT	CASSQDLGRASQNTQYF	NA	NA	TRBV4-1	TRBJ2-3	17
TGTGCCAGCAGCTTATTATTTGGGGGGGCCGCCAATACCGAGACCCAGTACTTC	CASSLLFGGAANTETQYF	NA	NA	TRBV7-2	TRBJ2-5	18
TGTGCCAGCAGTTTTTCAGGGGTGAACACTGAAGCTTTCTTT	CASSFSGVNTEAFF	few	NA	TRBV28	TRBJ1-1	14
TGTGCCAGCAGCCCAAGGACTTCCTACGAGCAGTACTTC	CASSPRTSYEQYF	NA	NA	TRBV7-2	TRBJ2-7	13
TGTGCCAGCAGTTTCCCAGCGGGAGGGCGTGACATTCAGTACTTC	CASSFPAGGRDIQYF	NA	TRBD2	TRBV28	TRBJ2-4	15
TGTGCTAGTGGTTTGGTGCTAGCGGGGGCCGCGTGGGAGACCCAGTACTTC	CASGLVLAGAAWETQYF	NA	TRBD2	TRBV12-5	TRBJ2-5	17
TGTGCCAGCAGCGTAGTCGGCGGGGGACAAGAGACCCAGTACTTC	CASSVVGGGQETQYF	once	TRBD2	TRBV9	TRBJ2-5	15
TGTGCTAGTGGTTTGGGTTCTAAGGGGCCTCCTCATTCACCCCTCCACTTT	CASGLGSKGPPHSPLHF	NA	NA	TRBV12-5	TRBJ1-6	17
TGTGCCAGCAGTAGGGGACAGGGAAACACCATATATTTT	CASSRGQGNTIYF	NA	TRBD1	TRBV6-6	TRBJ1-3	13
TGTGCCAGCAGTTTCGGACAGGGCCAGCCCCAGCATTTT	CASSFGQGQPQHF	NA	TRBD1	TRBV6-5	TRBJ1-5	13
TGTGCCAGCTCACCGTCTCAGGGGGCTAATCAGCCCCAGCATTTT	CASSPSQGANQPQHF	NA	TRBD1	TRBV18	TRBJ1-5	15
TGTTCCAGCAGCTTAGTCCAGGAAACGCAGTATTTT	CSSSLVQETQYF	few	NA	TRBV7-9	TRBJ2-3	12
TGTGCCAGCAGGGCTAAGCGGGTCTCCTACAATGAGCAGTTCTTC	CASRAKRVSYNEQFF	NA	NA	TRBV7-2	TRBJ2-1	15
TGTGCCAGCAGCTTAGAGGAGGGTCCTGAAGCTTTCTTT	CASSLEEGPEAFF	NA	NA	TRBV11-2	TRBJ1-1	13
TGTGCCAGCAGCTTAGGGGCAGGCACTGAAGCTTTCTTT	CASSLGAGTEAFF	NA	NA	TRBV7-3	TRBJ1-1	13
TGTGCCAGCAGCAAGGGGGGGACTACTTCTTCTGAGCAGTTCTTC	CASSKGGTTSSEQFF	NA	NA	TRBV11-3	TRBJ2-1	15
TGTGCCAGCAGGCAACCGGGACAGGGCTATGGCTACACCTTC	CASRQPGQGYGYTF	once	TRBD1	TRBV2	TRBJ1-2	14
TGTGCCATCAGTGAGCGTGGGAGTAGCACAGATACGCAGTATTTT	CAISERGSSTDTQYF	few	NA	TRBV10-3	TRBJ2-3	15
TGTGCCAGCAGACTATCTAGCGCCAATGAGCAGTTCTTC	CASRLSSANEQFF	NA	NA	TRBV6-5	TRBJ2-1	13
TGTGCCAGCAGCCCCCGAGCGGAGGAGGAGACCCAGTACTTC	CASSPRAEEETQYF	NA	NA	TRBV6-6	TRBJ2-5	14
TGTGCCACCTCCAGCCAAGAGACCCAGTACTTC	CATSSQETQYF	NA	NA	TRBV15	TRBJ2-5	11
TGCGCCAGCAGCAGGGACAGACATACGAGCTCTGGAAACACCATATATTTT	CASSRDRHTSSGNTIYF	few	TRBD1	TRBV4-3	TRBJ1-3	17
TGTGCCAGCAGTGTAAGGAGGGGAAGCAATCAGCCCCAGCATTTT	CASSVRRGSNQPQHF	NA	NA	TRBV2	TRBJ1-5	15
TGTGCCAGCAGCCCCTCTCGGAACGGGAATTACGAGCAGTACTTC	CASSPSRNGNYEQYF	NA	NA	TRBV6-5	TRBJ2-7	15
TGTGCCAGCAGCCTGGACAGGGGCTACAATCAGCCCCAGCATTTT	CASSLDRGYNQPQHF	NA	TRBD1	TRBV7-2	TRBJ1-5	15
TGTGCCAGTACCAAACAGGGGGCTAATCAGCCCCAGCATTTT	CASTKQGANQPQHF	NA	TRBD1	TRBV28	TRBJ1-5	14
TGTGCCAGCAGCCGTTGGGCACAGCGGGTCTATGGCTACACCTTC	CASSRWAQRVYGYTF	NA	NA	TRBV5-6	TRBJ1-2	15
TGTGCCAGTAGTGCCCCAAGGGGAGAGCAGTTCTTC	CASSAPRGEQFF	NA	NA	TRBV19	TRBJ2-1	12
TGTGCCAGCAGCTTAGGGGAGGGGAATACGCAGTATTTT	CASSLGEGNTQYF	NA	TRBD2	TRBV7-9	TRBJ2-3	13
TGTGCCAGTAGTATACCGGGACAGGGGTTTGTTGTCTACGAGCAGTACTTC	CASSIPGQGFVVYEQYF	NA	TRBD1	TRBV19	TRBJ2-7	17
TGTGCCAGCAGCTTATGGGAGGGGCTACCCCTCCACTTT	CASSLWEGLPLHF	NA	NA	TRBV7-3	TRBJ1-6	13
TGTGCCAGCAGCGCGGGACTAGCGGGAGTTGAGCAGTACTTC	CASSAGLAGVEQYF	NA	TRBD2	TRBV9	TRBJ2-5	14
TGCGCCAGCAGCTTTGCGTCCGGGACTGGAAATGAGCAGTTCTTC	CASSFASGTGNEQFF	once	NA	TRBV5-1	TRBJ2-1	15
TGTGCCAGCTCCCCAATCAGAGGGCAAGAGACCCAGTACTTC	CASSPIRGQETQYF	few	NA	TRBV11-2	TRBJ2-5	14
TGTGCCAGTGAGGGGGACGGCCGCAATCAGCCCCAGCATTTT	CASEGDGRNQPQHF	NA	NA	TRBV2	TRBJ1-5	14